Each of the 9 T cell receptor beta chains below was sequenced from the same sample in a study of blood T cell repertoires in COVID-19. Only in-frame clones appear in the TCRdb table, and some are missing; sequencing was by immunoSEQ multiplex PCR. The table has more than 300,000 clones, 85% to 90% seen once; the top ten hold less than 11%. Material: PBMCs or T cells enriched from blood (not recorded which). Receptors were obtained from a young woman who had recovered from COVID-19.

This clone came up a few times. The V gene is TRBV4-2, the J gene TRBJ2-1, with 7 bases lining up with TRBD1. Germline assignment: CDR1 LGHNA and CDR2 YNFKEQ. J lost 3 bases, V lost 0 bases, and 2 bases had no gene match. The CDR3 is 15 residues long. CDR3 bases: TGTGCCAGCAGCCAAGATTCAGGGGGCTACAATGAGCAGTTCTTC. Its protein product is CASSQDSGGYNEQFF.

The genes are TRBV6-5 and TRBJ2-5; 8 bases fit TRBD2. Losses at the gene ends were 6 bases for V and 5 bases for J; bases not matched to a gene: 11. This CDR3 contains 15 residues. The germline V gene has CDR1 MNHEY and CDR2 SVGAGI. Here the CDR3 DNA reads TGTGCCAGCAGCGCGGTGGTAGCGGGATTGGAGACCCAGTACTTC. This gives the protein CASSAVVAGLETQYF.

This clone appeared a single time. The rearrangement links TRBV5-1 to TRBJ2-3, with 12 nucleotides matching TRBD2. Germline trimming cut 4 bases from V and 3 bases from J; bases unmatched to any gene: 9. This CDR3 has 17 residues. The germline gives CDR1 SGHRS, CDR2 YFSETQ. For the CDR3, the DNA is TGCGCCAGCAGCCAAAACCGACTAGCGGGAGATACAGATACGCAGTATTTT. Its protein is CASSQNRLAGDTDTQYF.

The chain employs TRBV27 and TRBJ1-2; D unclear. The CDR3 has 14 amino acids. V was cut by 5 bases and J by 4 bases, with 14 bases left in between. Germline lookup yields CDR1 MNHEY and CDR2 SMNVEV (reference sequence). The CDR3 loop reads CASSSYRAFYGYTF. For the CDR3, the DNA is TGTGCCAGCAGTAGCTACAGAGCCTTCTATGGCTACACCTTC.

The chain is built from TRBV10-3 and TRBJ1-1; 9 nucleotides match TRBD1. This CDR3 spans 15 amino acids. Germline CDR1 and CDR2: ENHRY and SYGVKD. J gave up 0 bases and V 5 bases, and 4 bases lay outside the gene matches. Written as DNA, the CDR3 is TGTGCCATCAGTCGACAGGGGGTTCTGAACACTGAAGCTTTCTTT. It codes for CAISRQGVLNTEAFF.

CDR3 sequence: CASSHGTGNNSPLHF. In nucleotides, the CDR3 is TGTGCCAGCAGCCACGGGACAGGCAATAATTCACCCCTCCACTTT. The chain joins TRBV5-4 to TRBJ1-6; TRBD1 matches at 8 bases. CDR1 is SGHNT, CDR2 YYREEE, per germline (reference sequence). This CDR3 spans 15 amino acids. Trimming at V came to 4 bases and at J to 5 bases, leaving 5 bases not matched to a gene.

For the CDR3, the DNA is TGTGCCAGCAGTGGGGTACAGGGCACCATCAGGTCCTACGAGCAGTACTTC. Residues: CASSGVQGTIRSYEQYF. This chain links TRBV2 with TRBJ2-7; tentatively, D is TRBD1 (6 bases). This CDR3 is built from 17 residues. Germline assignment: CDR1 SNHLY and CDR2 FYNNEI. V gave up 4 bases and J gave up 1 base, with 20 bases separating them.

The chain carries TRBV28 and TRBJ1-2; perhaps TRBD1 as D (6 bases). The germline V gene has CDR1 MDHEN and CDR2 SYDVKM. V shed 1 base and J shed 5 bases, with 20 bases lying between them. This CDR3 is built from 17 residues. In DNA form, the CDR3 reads TGTGCCAGCAGTTTATTCGCAGGGGCGCAAGGAATTTATGGCTACACCTTC. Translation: CASSLFAGAQGIYGYTF.

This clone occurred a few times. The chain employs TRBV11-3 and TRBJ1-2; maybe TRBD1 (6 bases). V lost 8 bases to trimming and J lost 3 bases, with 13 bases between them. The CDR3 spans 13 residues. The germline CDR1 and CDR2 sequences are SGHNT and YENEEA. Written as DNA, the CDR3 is TGTGCCAGCCTGAAGACAGGACACTATGGCTACACCTTC. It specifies CASLKTGHYGYTF.